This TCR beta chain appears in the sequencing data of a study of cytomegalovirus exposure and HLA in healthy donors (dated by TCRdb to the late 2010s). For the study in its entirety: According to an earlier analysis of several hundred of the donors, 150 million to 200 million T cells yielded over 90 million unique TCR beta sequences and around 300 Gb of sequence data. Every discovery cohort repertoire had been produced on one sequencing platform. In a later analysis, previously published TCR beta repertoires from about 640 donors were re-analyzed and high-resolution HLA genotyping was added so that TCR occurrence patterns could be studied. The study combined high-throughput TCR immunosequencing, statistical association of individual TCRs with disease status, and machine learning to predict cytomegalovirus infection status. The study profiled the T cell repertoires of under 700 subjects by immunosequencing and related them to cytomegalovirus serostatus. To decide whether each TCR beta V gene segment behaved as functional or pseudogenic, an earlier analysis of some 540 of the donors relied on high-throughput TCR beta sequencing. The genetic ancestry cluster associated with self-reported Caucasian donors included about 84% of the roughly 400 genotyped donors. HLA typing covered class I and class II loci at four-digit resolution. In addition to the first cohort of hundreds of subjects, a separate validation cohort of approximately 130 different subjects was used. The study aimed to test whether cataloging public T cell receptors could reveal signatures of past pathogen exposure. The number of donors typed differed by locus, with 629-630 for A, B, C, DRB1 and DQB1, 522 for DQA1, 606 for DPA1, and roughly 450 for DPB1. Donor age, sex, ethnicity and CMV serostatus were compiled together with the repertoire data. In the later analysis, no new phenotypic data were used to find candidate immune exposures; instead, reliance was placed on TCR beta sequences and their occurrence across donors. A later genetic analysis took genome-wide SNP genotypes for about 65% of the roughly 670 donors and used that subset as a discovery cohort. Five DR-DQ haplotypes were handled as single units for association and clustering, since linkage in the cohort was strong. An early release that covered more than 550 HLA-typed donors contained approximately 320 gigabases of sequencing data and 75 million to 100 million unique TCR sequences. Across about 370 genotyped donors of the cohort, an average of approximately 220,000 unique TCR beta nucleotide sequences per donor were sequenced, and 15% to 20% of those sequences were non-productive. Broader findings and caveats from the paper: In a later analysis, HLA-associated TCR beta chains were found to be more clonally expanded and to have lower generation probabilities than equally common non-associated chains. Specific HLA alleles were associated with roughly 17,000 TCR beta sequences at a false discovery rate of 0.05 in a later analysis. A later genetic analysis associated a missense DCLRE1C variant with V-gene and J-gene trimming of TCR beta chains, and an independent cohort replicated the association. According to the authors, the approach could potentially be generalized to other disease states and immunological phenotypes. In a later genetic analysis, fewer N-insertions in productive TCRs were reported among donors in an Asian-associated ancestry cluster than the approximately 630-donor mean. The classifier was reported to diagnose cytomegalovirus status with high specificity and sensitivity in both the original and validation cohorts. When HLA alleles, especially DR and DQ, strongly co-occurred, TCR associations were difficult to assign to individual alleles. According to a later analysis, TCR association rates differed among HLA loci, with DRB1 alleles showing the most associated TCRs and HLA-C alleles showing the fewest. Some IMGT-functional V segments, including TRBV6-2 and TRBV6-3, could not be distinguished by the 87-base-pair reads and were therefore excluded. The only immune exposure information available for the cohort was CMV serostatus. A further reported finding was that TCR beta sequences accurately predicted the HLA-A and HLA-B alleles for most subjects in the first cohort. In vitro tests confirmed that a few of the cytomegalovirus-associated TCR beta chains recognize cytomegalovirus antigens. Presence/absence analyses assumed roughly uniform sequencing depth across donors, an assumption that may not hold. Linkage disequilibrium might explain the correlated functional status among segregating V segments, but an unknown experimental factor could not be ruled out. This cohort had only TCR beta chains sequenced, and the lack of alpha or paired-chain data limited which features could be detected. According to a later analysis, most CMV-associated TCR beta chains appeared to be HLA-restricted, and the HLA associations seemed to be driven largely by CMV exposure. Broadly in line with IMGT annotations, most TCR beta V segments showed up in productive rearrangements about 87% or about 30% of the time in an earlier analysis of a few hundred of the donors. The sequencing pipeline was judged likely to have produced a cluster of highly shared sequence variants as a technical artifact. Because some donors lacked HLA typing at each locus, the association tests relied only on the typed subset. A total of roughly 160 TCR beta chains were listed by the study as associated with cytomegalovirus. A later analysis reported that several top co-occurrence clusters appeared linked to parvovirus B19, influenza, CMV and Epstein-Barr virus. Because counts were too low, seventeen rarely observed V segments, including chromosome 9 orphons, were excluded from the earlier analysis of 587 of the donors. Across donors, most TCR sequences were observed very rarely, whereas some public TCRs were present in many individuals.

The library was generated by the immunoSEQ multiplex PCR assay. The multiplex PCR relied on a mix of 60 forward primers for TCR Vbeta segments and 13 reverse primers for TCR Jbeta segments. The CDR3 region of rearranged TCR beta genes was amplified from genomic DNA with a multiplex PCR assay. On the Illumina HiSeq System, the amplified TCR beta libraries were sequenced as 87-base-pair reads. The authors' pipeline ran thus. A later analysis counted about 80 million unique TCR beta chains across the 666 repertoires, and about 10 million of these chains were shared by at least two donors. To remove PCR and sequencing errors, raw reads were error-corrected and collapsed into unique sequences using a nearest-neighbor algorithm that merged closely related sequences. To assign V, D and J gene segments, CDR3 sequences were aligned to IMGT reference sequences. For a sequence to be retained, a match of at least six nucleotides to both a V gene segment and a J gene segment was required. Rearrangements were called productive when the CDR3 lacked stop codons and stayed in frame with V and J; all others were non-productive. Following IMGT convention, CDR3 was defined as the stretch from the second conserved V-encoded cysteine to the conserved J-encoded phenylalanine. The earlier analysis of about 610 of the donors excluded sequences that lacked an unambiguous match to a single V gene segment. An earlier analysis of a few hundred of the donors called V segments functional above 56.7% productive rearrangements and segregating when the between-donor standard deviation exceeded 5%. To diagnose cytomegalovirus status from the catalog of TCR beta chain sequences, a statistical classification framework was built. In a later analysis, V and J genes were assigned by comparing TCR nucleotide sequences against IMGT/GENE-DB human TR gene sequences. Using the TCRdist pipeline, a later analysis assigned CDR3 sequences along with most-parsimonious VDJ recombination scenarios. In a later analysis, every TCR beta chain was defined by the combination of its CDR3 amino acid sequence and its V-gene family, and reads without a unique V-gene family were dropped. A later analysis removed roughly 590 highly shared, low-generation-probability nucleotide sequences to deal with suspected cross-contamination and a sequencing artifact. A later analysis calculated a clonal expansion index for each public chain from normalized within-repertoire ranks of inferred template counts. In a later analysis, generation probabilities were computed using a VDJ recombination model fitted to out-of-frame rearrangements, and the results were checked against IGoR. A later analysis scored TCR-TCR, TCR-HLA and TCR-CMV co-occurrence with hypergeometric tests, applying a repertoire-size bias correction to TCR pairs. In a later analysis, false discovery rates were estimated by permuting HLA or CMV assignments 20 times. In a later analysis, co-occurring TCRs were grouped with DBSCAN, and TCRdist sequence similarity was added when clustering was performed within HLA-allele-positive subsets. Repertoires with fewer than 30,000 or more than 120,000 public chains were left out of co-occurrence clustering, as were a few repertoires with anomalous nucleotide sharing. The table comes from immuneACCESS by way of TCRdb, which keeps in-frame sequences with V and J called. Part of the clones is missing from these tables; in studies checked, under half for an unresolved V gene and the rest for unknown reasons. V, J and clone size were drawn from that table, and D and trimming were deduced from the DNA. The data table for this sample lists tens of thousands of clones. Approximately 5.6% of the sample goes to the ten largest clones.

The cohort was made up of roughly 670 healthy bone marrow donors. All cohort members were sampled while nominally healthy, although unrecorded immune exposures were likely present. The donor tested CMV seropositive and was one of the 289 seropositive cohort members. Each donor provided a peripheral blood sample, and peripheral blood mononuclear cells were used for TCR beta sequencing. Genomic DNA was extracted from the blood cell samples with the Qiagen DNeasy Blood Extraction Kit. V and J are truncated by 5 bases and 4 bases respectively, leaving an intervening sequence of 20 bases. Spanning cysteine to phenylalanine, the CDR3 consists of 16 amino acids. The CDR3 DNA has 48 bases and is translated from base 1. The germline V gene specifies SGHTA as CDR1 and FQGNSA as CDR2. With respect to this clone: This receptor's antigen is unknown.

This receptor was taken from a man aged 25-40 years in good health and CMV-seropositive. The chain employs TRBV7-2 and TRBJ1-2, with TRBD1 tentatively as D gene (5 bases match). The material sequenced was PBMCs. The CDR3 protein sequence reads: CASSPSWGGSGYGYTF. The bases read TGTGCCAGCAGCCCTAGTTGGGGGGGAAGTGGCTATGGCTACACCTTC.